The present TCR beta chain was sequenced within a study of T-cell reconstitution after alpha-beta-depleted transplantation in children. The TCRbeta library was prepared with unique molecular identifiers. TCRdb reanalysed the PCR reads using MiXCR and keeps one entry per CDR3 protein. The table includes 230,000 or so distinct CDR3 sequences, around 12% detected once. This clonotype was seen many times. V was trimmed by 0 bases and J by 4 bases, leaving 12 bases between them. Per germline, CDR1 MNHEY and CDR2 SVGAGI. This CDR3 spans 15 amino acids. The gene calls are TRBV6-5 and TRBJ1-1, with D uncertain. The starting material was PBMCs from the stem cell graft donor, obtained from the stem cell graft. The receptor was isolated from a human donor who donated a stem cell graft to a child with acute lymphoblastic leukemia. The CDR3 DNA reads TGTGCCAGCAGTTACTCGGGTCTTTCGAGCACTGAAGCTTTCTTT. This codes for CASSYSGLSSTEAFF.